This TCR beta chain is from a study of cytomegalovirus exposure and HLA in healthy donors. Study-wide results and limits: Indistinguishable V segments such as TRBV6-2 and TRBV6-3 were excluded. CMV serostatus was the sole immune exposure information available.

All donors participated as healthy donors of bone marrow. Comment on this clone: Its antigen is not identified.

Amplification used 60 Vbeta primers and 13 Jbeta primers. Original handling: Later work found tens of millions of unique TCR beta chains, with approximately 12 million shared. Sequenced by immunoSEQ multiplex PCR; TCRdb stores in-frame clones only, minus some. V and J calls and clone size are given by that table; D and trimming were obtained from the DNA. The sample has tens of thousands of clones; over 70% are singletons. The ends were cut back, 3 bases at V and 3 bases at J, with 12 bases in the middle. From germline, CDR1 is MDHEN and CDR2 SYDVKM. The CDR3 sequence is 15 residues long. This TCR was sampled from a girl aged 2 to 10 in good health and CMV-seropositive. Sequencing was carried out using PBMCs. The chain couples TRBV28 to TRBJ1-5; tentative D call: TRBD1 (5 bases). CDR3 residues: CASSFLLTDNQPQHF. The CDR3 DNA is TGTGCCAGCAGTTTTTTATTGACAGACAATCAGCCCCAGCATTTT.